Each of the 9 T cell receptor beta chains below was sequenced from the same sample in a study of blood T cell repertoires in COVID-19 (dated by TCRdb to about 2020). Library method: the immunoSEQ multiplex PCR assay. TCRdb re-hosts the immuneACCESS table, in-frame sequences only. Its copies lack some clones; in the studies checked, an unresolved V gene accounts for under half of them, and the cause for the rest is not known. The sample table shows more than 40,000 clones, and 90% are seen once. The biggest ten clones account for 5% to 5.5% of the sample. Specimen: peripheral blood. Receptors were obtained from a man in his 70s with acute or convalescent COVID-19.

The chain uses TRBV7-9 and TRBJ1-5; D is perhaps TRBD1 (5 bases). The ends were cut back, 4 bases at V and 3 bases at J, with 10 bases in the middle. Germline V gives CDR1 SEHNR, CDR2 FQNEAQ (reference sequence). This CDR3 comprises 14 residues. The CDR3 protein is CASSSTGVNQPQHF. As DNA, the CDR3 is TGTGCCAGCAGCTCCACAGGAGTCAATCAGCCCCAGCATTTT. Full variable domain (rest looked up from reference TRBV7-9 and TRBJ1-5): DTGVSQNPRHKITKRGQNVTFRCDPISEHNRLYWYRQTLGQGPEFLTYFQNEAQLEKSRLLSDRFSAERPKGSFSTLEIQRTEQGDSAMYLCASSSTGVNQPQHFGDGTRLSIL.

The chain has TRBV7-2 and TRBJ2-3; 8 bases map to TRBD2. Germline V gene data show CDR1 as SGHTA and CDR2 as FQGNSA. This CDR3 has 14 amino acids. The ends lost 4 bases at V and 1 base at J; junction bases unmatched: 1. The CDR3 loop is CASSSGGGTDTQYF. The CDR3 DNA reads TGTGCCAGCAGCTCCGGGGGGGGCACAGATACGCAGTATTTT.

The chain couples TRBV28 to TRBJ1-5; TRBD1 matches 8 bases. CDR3 size: 15 residues. The germline CDR1 and CDR2 sequences are MDHEN and SYDVKM. Germline trimming cut 3 bases from V and 2 bases from J; bases unmatched to any gene: 3. The CDR3 nucleotides are TGTGCCAGCAGTTTCGGGGGACAGGGCAATCAGCCCCAGCATTTT. Translating it yields CASSFGGQGNQPQHF.

The chain joins TRBV9 to TRBJ1-5; 9 nucleotides match TRBD1. The V gene end was trimmed by 3 bases and the J gene end by 2 bases; junction bases not matched to a gene: 9. Germline lookup yields CDR1 SGDLS and CDR2 YYNGEE. There are 17 residues in the CDR3. The CDR3 reads CASSAGTGHQGNQPQHF. Written as DNA, the CDR3 is TGTGCCAGCAGCGCCGGGACAGGGCATCAAGGCAATCAGCCCCAGCATTTT.

The chain couples TRBV18 to TRBJ1-3; D remains unclear. V was clipped by 3 bases and J by 0 bases, with 9 bases between them. Germline lookup yields CDR1 KGHSH and CDR2 LQKENI. The CDR3 totals 15 residues. CDR3 sequence: CASSPGLHSGNTIYF. The CDR3 nucleotides are TGTGCCAGCTCACCGGGCCTCCACTCTGGAAACACCATATATTTT.

The V gene is TRBV30, the J gene TRBJ2-3, with D possibly being TRBD2 (6 bases). The germline CDR1 and CDR2 sequences are GTSNPN and SVGIG (reference sequence). The CDR3 covers 15 residues. Trimming took off 0 bases at V and 5 bases at J, with 15 bases between the two ends. The CDR3 spells CAWSVGGVGVDTQYF. DNA of the CDR3: TGTGCCTGGAGTGTAGGCGGGGTAGGGGTAGATACGCAGTATTTT.

The V and J genes are TRBV18 and TRBJ1-2; 12 nucleotides line up with TRBD1. The CDR3 spans 15 residues. The germline gives CDR1 KGHSH, CDR2 LQKENI. Trimming took 3 bases from V and 8 from J; bases not matched to a gene: 7. The DNA for the CDR3 is TGTGCCAGCTCACCGACCGGGACAGGGGGCGTGGGCTACACCTTC. Translated, it gives CASSPTGTGGVGYTF.

Only a few counts were recorded for this clone. The rearrangement links TRBV7-2 to TRBJ2-5; tentatively, D is TRBD2 (6 bases). Trimming left V 4 bases short and J 4 bases short, with 16 bases between. The V gene's germline CDR1 is SGHTA and CDR2 FQGNSA. CDR3 length equals 15 residues. The CDR3 region is CASSSIRGSGETQYF. CDR3 DNA: TGTGCCAGCAGCTCGATCCGGGGGTCCGGAGAGACCCAGTACTTC.

The chain couples TRBV5-1 to TRBJ1-2, with no clear D. The V end was cut by 1 base, the J end by 0 bases, with 7 bases between. This CDR3 contains 14 residues. Germline V lookup: CDR1 SGHRS, CDR2 YFSETQ. The CDR3 bases are TGCGCCAGCAGCTTGAGCGCCGCTAACTATGGCTACACCTTC. Its translation: CASSLSAANYGYTF.